A selection of T cell receptor beta chains follows, all from one sample in a study of blood T cell repertoires in COVID-19. Sequenced by immunoSEQ multiplex PCR; TCRdb stores in-frame clones only, minus some. The table shows around 300,000 clones, with around 89% occurring only once. Sample: PBMCs or T cells enriched from blood (not recorded which). These receptors all stem from a woman aged 18 to 35 who had recovered from COVID-19. CDR3s include the opening cysteine and the closing phenylalanine or tryptophan. D genes are given only for firm matches.

d_call j_call v_call cdr3_aa
TRBD2 TRBJ2-1 TRBV7-9 CASSSRTSGGYNEQFF
TRBD2 TRBJ2-5 TRBV19 CASSEGTSDVWAQYF
TRBD2 TRBJ2-5 TRBV11-2 CASSLVPGLGETQYF
NA TRBJ2-7 TRBV11-3 CASSLGPEYEQYF
TRBD1 TRBJ1-2 TRBV10-2 CASSGPTGGWNGYTF
TRBD1 TRBJ2-4 TRBV4-1 CASSQNRGEAKNIQYF
TRBD1 TRBJ2-7 TRBV24-1 CATSGPGQGPYEQYF
TRBD1 TRBJ1-5 TRBV27 CASSPGQGAQPQHF
TRBD1 TRBJ1-1 TRBV9 CASSGLRGEKAFF
NA TRBJ2-2 TRBV25-1 CASSKGVTGELFF
TRBD1 TRBJ1-3 TRBV19 CATPGQGNTIYF
NA TRBJ1-2 TRBV3-1/TRBV3-2 CASSQQNRQANYGYTF
TRBD1 TRBJ2-7 TRBV24-1 CATSDLGTGTSYEQYF
NA TRBJ2-7 TRBV3-1/TRBV3-2 CASSQVDSAGYEQYF
TRBD1 TRBJ1-3 TRBV9 CASSVVAGGRGNTIYF
TRBD1 TRBJ1-4 TRBV7-8 CASSAGQVATNEKLFF
NA TRBJ2-5 TRBV19 CASRQSGETQYF
NA TRBJ1-3 TRBV25-1 CASRDSGVGNTIYF
TRBD1 TRBJ2-7 TRBV28 CASSLGTGNLEQYF
TRBD2 TRBJ2-3 TRBV2 CASSAVAGGRDTQYF
NA TRBJ1-2 TRBV28 CASSPFGQRGYGYTF
TRBD1 TRBJ1-1 TRBV11-2 CASSFRGLAFF